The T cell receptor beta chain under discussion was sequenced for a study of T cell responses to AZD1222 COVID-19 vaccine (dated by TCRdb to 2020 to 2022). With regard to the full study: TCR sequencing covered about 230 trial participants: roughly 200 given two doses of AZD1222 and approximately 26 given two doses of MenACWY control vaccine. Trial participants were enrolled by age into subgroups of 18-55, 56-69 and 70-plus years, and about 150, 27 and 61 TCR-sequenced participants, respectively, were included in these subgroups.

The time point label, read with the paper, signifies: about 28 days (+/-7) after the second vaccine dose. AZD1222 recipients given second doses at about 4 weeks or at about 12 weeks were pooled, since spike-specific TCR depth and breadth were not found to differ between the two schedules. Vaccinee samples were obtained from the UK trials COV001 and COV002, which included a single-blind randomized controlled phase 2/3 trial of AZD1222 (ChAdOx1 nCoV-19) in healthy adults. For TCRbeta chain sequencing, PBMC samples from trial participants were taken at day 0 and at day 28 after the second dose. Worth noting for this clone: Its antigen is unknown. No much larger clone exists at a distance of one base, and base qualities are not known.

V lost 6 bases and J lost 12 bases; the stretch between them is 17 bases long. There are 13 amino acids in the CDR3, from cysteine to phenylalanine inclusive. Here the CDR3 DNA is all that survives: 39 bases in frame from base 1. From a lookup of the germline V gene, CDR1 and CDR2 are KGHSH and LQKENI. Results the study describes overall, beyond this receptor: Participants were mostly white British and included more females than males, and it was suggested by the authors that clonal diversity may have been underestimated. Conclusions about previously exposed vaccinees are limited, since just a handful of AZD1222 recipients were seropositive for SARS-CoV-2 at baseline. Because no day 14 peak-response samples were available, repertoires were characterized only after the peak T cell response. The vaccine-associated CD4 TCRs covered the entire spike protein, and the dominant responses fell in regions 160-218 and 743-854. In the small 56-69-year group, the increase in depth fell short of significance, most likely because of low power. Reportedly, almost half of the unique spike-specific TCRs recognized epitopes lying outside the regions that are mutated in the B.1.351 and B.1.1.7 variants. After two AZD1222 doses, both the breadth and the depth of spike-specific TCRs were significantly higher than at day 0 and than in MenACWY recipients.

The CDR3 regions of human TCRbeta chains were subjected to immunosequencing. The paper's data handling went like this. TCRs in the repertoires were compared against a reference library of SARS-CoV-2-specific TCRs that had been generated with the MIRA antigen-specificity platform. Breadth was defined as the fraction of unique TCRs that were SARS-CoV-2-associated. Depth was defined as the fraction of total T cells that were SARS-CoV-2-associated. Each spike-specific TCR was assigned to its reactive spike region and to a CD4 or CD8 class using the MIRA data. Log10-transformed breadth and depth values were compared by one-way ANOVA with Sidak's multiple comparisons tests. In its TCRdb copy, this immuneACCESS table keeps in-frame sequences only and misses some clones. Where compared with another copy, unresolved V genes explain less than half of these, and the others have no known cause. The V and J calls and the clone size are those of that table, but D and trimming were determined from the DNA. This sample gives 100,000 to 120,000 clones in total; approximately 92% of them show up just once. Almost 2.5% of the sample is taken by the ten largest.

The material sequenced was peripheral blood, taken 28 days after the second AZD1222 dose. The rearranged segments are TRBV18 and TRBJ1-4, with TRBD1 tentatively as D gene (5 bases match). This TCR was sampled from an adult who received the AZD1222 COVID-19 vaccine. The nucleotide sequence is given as TGTGCCAGCTCCCGGGTATATGGGGCGGAACTGTTTTTT. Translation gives CASSRVYGAELFF.